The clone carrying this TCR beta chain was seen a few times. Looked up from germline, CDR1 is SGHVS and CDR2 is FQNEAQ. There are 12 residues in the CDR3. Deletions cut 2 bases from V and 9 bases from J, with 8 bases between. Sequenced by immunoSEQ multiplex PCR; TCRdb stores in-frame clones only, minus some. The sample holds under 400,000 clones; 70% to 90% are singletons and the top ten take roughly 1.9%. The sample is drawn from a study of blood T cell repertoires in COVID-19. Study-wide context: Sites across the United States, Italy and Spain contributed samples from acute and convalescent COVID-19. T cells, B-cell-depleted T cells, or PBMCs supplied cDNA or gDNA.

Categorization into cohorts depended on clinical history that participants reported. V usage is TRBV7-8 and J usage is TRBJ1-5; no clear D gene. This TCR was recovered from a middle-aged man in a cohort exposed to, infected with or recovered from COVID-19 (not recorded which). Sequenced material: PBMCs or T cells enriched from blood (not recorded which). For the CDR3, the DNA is TGTGCCAGCAGCTTAAGTTCAGGGCCCCAGCATTTT. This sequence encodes CASSLSSGPQHF.